One TCR beta chain is described in this entry. The antigen is not known. Germline and genes: mouse. The CDR3 end lies 1 residue beyond the end of the read and is filled in from the germline J gene. The data are from a study of tissue T cells after allogeneic stem cell transplantation. Overall study findings and caveats: Within patients, tissue anatomy strongly shaped TCR repertoire composition. Which tissue TCRs were alloreactive or antigen-specific was not determined. Some clones might be persisting host cells. Tissue-detected TCR repertoire was only partly captured by blood and spleen T cells. Across patients, clones rarely overlapped, yet motif clusters were shared tissue-specifically.

Clones were sequenced by immunoSEQ multiplex PCR, and TCRdb holds only the in-frame ones, with some missing. The sample includes nearly 50,000 clones, roughly 73% of them seen just once. Trimming cost V 4 bases and J 0 bases; bases outside gene matches: 0. The CDR3 is made up of 14 amino acids. The germline gives CDR1 KGHPV, CDR2 FQNQEV (reference sequence). J is TRBJ2-7 and V is TRBV26; 10 bases are shared with TRBD2. Sequencing was carried out using sorted cells pooled from one or two spleens. This clonotype was obtained from a pool of C57BL/6 mice in good health. CDR3 protein: CASSRTGGSYEQYF. Partial CDR3 DNA: TGTGCCAGCAGTCGGACTGGGGGCTCCTATGAACAGTAC.